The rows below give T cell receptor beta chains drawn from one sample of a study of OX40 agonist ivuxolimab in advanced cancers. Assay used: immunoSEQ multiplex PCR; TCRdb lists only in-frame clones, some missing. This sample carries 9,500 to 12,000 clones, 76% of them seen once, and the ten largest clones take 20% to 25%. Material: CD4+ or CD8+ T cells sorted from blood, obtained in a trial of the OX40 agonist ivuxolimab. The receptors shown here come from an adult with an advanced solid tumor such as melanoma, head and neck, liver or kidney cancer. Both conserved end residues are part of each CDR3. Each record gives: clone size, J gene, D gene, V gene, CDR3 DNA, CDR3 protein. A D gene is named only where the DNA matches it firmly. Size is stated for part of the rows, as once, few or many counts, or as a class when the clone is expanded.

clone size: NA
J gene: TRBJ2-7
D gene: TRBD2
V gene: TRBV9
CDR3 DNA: TGTGCCAGCAGCCCCGAGGGCCTAGCGGGGGGCCATTACGAGCAGTACTTC
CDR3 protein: CASSPEGLAGGHYEQYF

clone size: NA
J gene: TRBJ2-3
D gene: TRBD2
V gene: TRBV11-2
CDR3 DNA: TGTGCCAGCAGCTTAGAGGCGGGGGGGCCAGCTTTGCAGTATTTT
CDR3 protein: CASSLEAGGPALQYF

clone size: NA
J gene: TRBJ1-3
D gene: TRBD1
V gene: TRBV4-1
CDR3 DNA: TGCGCCAGCAGCCAACCGTCGTCGGACAGGAGCCTTGGAAACACCATATATTTT
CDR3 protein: CASSQPSSDRSLGNTIYF

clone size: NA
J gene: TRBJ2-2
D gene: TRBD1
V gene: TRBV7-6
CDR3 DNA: TGTGCCAGCAGCACCCAGGGGGCGAACACCGGGGAGCTGTTTTTT
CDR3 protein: CASSTQGANTGELFF

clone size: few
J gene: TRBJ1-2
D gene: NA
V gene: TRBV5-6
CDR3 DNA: TGTGCCAGCAGCTTGATCTACAGCTATGGCTACACCTTC
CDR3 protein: CASSLIYSYGYTF

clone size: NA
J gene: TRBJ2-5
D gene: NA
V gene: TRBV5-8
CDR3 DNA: TGTGCCAGCAGCTTGGCGGCCGCCAGGGAGACCCAGTACTTC
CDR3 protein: CASSLAAARETQYF

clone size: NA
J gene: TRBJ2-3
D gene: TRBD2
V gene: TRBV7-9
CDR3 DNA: TGTGCCAGCAGCTTAGGCAGCGGGGGGATTAATACGCAGTATTTT
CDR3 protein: CASSLGSGGINTQYF

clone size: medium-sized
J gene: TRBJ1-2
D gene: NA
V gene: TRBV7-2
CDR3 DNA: TGTGCCAGCAGCCCCTGGGGGGGGACTAACTATGGCTACACCTTC
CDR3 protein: CASSPWGGTNYGYTF

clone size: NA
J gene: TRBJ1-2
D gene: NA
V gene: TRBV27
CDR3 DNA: TGTGCCAGCAGTTTTCGCGGGCCAAACTATGGCTACACCTTC
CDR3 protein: CASSFRGPNYGYTF

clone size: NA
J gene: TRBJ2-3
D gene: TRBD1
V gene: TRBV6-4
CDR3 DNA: TGTGCCAGCAGTGACTCCGGGGACAGTAGCACAGATACGCAGTATTTT
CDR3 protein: CASSDSGDSSTDTQYF

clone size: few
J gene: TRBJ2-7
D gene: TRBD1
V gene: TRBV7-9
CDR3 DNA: TGTGCCAGCAGCGAGGACAGGACCCACTCCTACGAGCAGTACTTC
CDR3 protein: CASSEDRTHSYEQYF

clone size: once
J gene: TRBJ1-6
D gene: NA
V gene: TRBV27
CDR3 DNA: TGTGCCAGCAGCGAAGGGACGGGGAATTCACCCCTCCACTTT
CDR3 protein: CASSEGTGNSPLHF

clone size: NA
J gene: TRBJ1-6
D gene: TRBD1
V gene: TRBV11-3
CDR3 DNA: TGTGCCAGCAGCTCGCCGACAGGGTTAGGGAATTCACCCCTCCACTTT
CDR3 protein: CASSSPTGLGNSPLHF

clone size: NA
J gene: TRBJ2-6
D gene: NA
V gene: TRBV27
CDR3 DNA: TGTGCCAGCATGGTATCTGGGGCCAACGTCCTGACTTTC
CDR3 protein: CASMVSGANVLTF

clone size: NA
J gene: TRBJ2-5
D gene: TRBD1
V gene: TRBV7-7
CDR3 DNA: TGTGCTAGCAGCGACCCGGGACAGGGAGAAGAGACCCAGTACTTC
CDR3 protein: CASSDPGQGEETQYF

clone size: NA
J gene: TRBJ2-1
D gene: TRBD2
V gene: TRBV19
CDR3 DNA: TGTGCCAGTAGTATATCGGGGGGTAGGAATGAGCAGTTCTTC
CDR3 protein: CASSISGGRNEQFF

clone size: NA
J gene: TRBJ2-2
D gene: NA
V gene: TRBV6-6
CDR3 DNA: TGTGCCAGCAGTTACTCAACAGGGAAGAACACCGGGGAGCTGTTTTTT
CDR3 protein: CASSYSTGKNTGELFF

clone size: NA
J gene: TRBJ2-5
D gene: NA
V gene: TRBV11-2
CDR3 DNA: TGTGCCAGCAGCTTAGGCGACTTCCAAGAGACCCAGTACTTC
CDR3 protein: CASSLGDFQETQYF

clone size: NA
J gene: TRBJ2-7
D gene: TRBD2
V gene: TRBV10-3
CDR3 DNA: TGTGCCATCAGTGATGCGGGGGAGACCTACGAGCAGTACTTC
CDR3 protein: CAISDAGETYEQYF

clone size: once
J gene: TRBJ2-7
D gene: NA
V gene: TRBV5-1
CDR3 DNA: TGCGCCAGCAGCTTAAGACAGCAAATAGAGGCCTACGAGCAGTACTTC
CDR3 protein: CASSLRQQIEAYEQYF

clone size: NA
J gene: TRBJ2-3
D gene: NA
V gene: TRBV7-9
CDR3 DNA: TGTGCCAGCAGCTCCATCCTAGGTGGGGGGCGGACAGATACGCAGTATTTT
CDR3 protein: CASSSILGGGRTDTQYF

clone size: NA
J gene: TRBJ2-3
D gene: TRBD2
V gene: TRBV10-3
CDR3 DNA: TGTGCCATCAAAACTAGCGGGGGGGGGCAAGATACGCAGTATTTT
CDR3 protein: CAIKTSGGGQDTQYF

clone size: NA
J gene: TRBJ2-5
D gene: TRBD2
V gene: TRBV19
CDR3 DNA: TGTGCCAGTAGTCGTACTAGCGGGGTCCAAGAGACCCAGTACTTC
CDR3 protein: CASSRTSGVQETQYF

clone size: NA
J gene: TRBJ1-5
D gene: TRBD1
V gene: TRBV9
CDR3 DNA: TGTGCCAGCAGCGTGGGACAGGGGCAAAAGCAGCCCCAGCATTTT
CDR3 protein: CASSVGQGQKQPQHF

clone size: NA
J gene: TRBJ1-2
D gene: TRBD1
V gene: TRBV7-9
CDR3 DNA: TGTGCCAGCAGCTTAGCCAGGGGGCGCGGGGATGGCTACACCTTC
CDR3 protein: CASSLARGRGDGYTF

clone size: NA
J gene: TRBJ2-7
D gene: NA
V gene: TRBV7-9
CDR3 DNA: TGTGCCAGCAGCGGAGGGGGCGAGCAGTACTTC
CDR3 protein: CASSGGGEQYF

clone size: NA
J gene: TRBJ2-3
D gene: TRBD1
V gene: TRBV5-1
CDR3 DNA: TGCGCCAGCAGATCCGGGACAGGCCTCGACACAGATACGCAGTATTTT
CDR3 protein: CASRSGTGLDTDTQYF

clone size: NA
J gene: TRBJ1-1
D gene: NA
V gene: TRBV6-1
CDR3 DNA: TGTGCCAGCAGTGAAATATCCCTCACTGAAGCTTTCTTT
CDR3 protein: CASSEISLTEAFF

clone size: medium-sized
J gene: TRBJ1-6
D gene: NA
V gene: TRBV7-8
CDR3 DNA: TGTGCCAGCAGCCGGGACGGTAATTCACCCCTCCACTTT
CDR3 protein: CASSRDGNSPLHF

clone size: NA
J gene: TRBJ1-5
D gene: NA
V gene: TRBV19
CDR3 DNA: TGTGCCAGTAGCCCGCTTGTGTTTGGCAATCAGCCCCAGCATTTT
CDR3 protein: CASSPLVFGNQPQHF

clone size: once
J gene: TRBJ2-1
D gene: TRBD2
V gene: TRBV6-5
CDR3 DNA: TGTGCCAGCAGCCTAGCGGGGGGGCCCTACAATGAGCAGTTCTTC
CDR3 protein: CASSLAGGPYNEQFF

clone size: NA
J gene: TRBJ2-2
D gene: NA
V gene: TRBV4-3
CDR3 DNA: TGCGCCAGCAGCCAAGCTGAGGGGTGGGGCACCGGGGAGCTGTTTTTT
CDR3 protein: CASSQAEGWGTGELFF

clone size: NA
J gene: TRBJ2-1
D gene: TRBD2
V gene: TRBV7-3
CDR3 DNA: TGTGCCAGCAGCTTAAACAGCGGGAGGTACAATGAGCAGTTCTTC
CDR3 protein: CASSLNSGRYNEQFF

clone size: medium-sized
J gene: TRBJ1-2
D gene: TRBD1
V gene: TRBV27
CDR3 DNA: TGTGCCAGCAGTCCGACGACAGGGGACCTCTATGGCTACACCTTC
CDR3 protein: CASSPTTGDLYGYTF